The rows below give T cell receptor beta chains drawn from one sample of a study of shared clonotypes between healthy human individuals. Produced via immunoSEQ multiplex PCR; TCRdb's table is partial and in-frame only. In the table there are about 2,100,000 clones, about 93% of which are singletons. Material: naive CD8+ T cells from PBMCs. These receptors were collected from a man aged 18 to 29 in good health. Some clones in this sample may be carry-over from other donors' samples. Both conserved end residues are part of each CDR3. The D gene is left open where the match is weak. Part of the rows lack a size; the others show once, few, many or a class for expanded clones.

V gene	J gene	clone size	D gene	CDR3 DNA	CDR3 protein
TRBV6-6	TRBJ2-4	.	TRBD2	TGTGCCAGCAGTTTAGGTCGGGAGGAGGAAAACATTCAGTACTTC	CASSLGREEENIQYF
TRBV27	TRBJ2-7	once	.	TGTGCCAGCAGTACGCACCCGGGGCTCGGCCGAGGAGTCGAGCAGTACTTC	CASSTHPGLGRGVEQYF
TRBV27	TRBJ1-2	.	.	TGTGCCAGCAGCACCCACGACCCAGGTGGCTATGGCTACACCTTC	CASSTHDPGGYGYTF
TRBV4-1	TRBJ1-5	few	TRBD1	TGCGCCAGCAGCCAATCCGACAGGGTGGTTCAGCCCCAGCATTTT	CASSQSDRVVQPQHF
TRBV27	TRBJ1-2	.	.	TGTGCCAGCAGCCTTAATCCGGGACACCCTAGCTATGGCTACACCTTC	CASSLNPGHPSYGYTF
TRBV30	TRBJ2-1	.	TRBD2	TGTGCCTGGAGTGTGGGGCCAGCGGGAGTGTTCGGGCAGTTCTTC	CAWSVGPAGVFGQFF
TRBV27	TRBJ2-7	once	.	TGTGCCAGCAGTAGGAGGGGGTCCCCCTACGAGCAGTACTTC	CASSRRGSPYEQYF
TRBV18	TRBJ2-5	.	.	TGTGCCAGCTTTGCCCCAGCGGAGACCCAGTACTTC	CASFAPAETQYF
TRBV21-1	TRBJ1-2	.	.	TGTGCCAGCAGCATCGGGGACAGGGGAACGGACACCTTC	CASSIGDRGTDTF
TRBV11-2	TRBJ2-1	.	TRBD2	TGTGCCAGCAGCTCATCCGCATGGGCGGGAGCTTTCTACAATGAGCAGTTCTTC	CASSSSAWAGAFYNEQFF
TRBV9	TRBJ1-1	.	.	TGTGCCAGCAGCGTAGACATCGGCAAGAACACTGAAGCTTTCTTT	CASSVDIGKNTEAFF
TRBV27	TRBJ2-1	.	TRBD2	TGTGCCAGTTGGAGACCAGCGGGAGGCCATGAGCAGTTCTTC	CASWRPAGGHEQFF
TRBV28	TRBJ1-1	.	.	TGTGCCAGCAGTACATTGACAAACATGAACACTGAAGCTTTCTTT	CASSTLTNMNTEAFF
TRBV6-5	TRBJ2-7	.	.	TGTGCCAGCAGTCCGGGGACGAGGTCCTACGAGCAGTACTTC	CASSPGTRSYEQYF
TRBV19	TRBJ1-5	.	.	TGTGCCAGTAGAACCCTCGGGGACGTCCTTCAGCCCCAGCATTTT	CASRTLGDVLQPQHF
TRBV7-3	TRBJ2-7	.	TRBD1	TGTGCCAGCAGCCTCGGGACAGGGCACGAGCAGTACTTC	CASSLGTGHEQYF
TRBV10-3	TRBJ2-7	.	TRBD2	TGTGCCATCAGTAACCGGGACTACCTTAGAGAGCAGTACTTC	CAISNRDYLREQYF